This T cell receptor (beta chain) came from a study of beta chain features in type 1 diabetes (dated by TCRdb to 2016 to 2018). Regarding the complete study: Mean age, gender distribution, total cell number and subset yield were not different between patients and healthy donors. The study compared TCRB repertoires of sorted circulating CD4+ T cell subsets between recently diagnosed type 1 diabetes patients and matched healthy donors. A total of roughly 100 million sorted cells were examined across all samples, and the number of cells per subset was strongly correlated with RNA yield. Naive and central memory subsets were obtained from all 30 or so donors, but regulatory and stem cell-like memory subsets were isolated from only 8 patients and roughly 8 healthy donors. What the study reported, not specific to this receptor: A moderate but significant shortening of TCRB CDR3 length was observed in type 1 diabetes patients in all four CD4+ subsets. Because the HLA sub-analyses included only small numbers of individuals, any influence of HLA type on TCRB rearrangement was left unresolved. Shorter templates might have been favored by PCR, but patient and control samples were amplified and corrected together, so both groups would have been affected equally by any skew. Because cDNA was sequenced instead of genomic DNA, highly expressing activated cells could be over-represented, though the groups showed no difference in activation or CD3 levels. Naive, central memory and regulatory TCRB repertoires appeared more similar among patients than among healthy donors. Patients with type 1 diabetes made fewer insertions and deleted more nucleotides at VDJ recombination sites, implying thymic rearrangement abnormalities.

The germline V gene (reference sequence) sets CDR1 to SEHNR and CDR2 to FQNEAQ. From the cysteine up to the phenylalanine, the CDR3 has a length of 15 residues. Only the CDR3 DNA stays, 45 bases, in frame from base 1. Germline trimming amounts to 3 bases on V and 1 base on J, with 5 as the count of junction bases outside the gene matches. A single peripheral blood draw of about 116 mL on average was collected from each donor into heparinised tubes. Using a panel that included CD45RO, CCR7, CD25, CD127, CD95 and CD27, naive, central memory, regulatory and stem cell-like memory CD4+ T cells were sorted on a BD FACSAria II. Every sorted population had a purity above 95%. PBMCs were separated immediately by Lymphoprep density gradient centrifugation and were stained directly, without being cultured. To minimize batch effects, samples were stained and sorted in pairs, one healthy donor with one patient per experiment.

The entire isolated RNA was reverse transcribed using the High Capacity cDNA Reverse Transcription Kit, and thus expressed TCRB transcripts were sequenced. Deep immunoSEQ sequencing was applied to naive, central memory and regulatory T cell samples, giving an average of roughly 3.5 million total reads per sample. Sorted cells were lysed in RLT buffer, and RNA was extracted using DNase-treated RNeasy Micro or Mini kits according to cell number. To prevent cross-contamination, every cell subset was processed on its own, while patient and healthy donor samples were processed together. Using the immunoSEQ multiplex PCR, TCRB sequences were amplified from cDNA into 87-bp fragments spanning the CDR3 region. Sequencing of the amplicons was performed on the Illumina HiSeq platform. The authors' analysis ran thus. PCR bias was corrected computationally using synthetic template baselines, and reads within Hamming distance 2 were collapsed, with unmergeable singletons discarded. By aligning reads against IMGT, V, D and J genes, CDR3 length, and insertions or deletions at six rearrangement sites were assigned. Within each subset, clonotype counts were normalized to sorted cell number, and only after that were true diversity and Gini coefficients computed with the tcR R package. The overlap coefficient, calculated on TCRB nucleotide sequences, was used to measure repertoire sharing. What TCRdb holds here is the immuneACCESS table cut down to in-frame rearrangements. Part of the clones is not present; checked against another copy, under half of the missing clones reflect an unresolved V gene, and the others are unexplained. The DNA gave D and trimming, while V, J and clone size come from that table. In all, the sample holds 150,000 to 200,000 clones, and 7.5% to 9.5% of those were seen once. Clones ranked in the top ten supply more than 0.5% of the sample.

Turning to this clone: This clone's antigen is unknown. No qualities accompany the bases; no much larger clone lies one base away.

The sample taken for sequencing was central memory CD4+ T cells from blood. The rearrangement combines TRBV7-9 with TRBJ2-5, and 7 junctional nucleotides match TRBD2. This TCR was sampled from a woman younger than 35 with type 1 diabetes. CDR3 sequence: CASSLGAGPQETQYF. The nucleotide sequence reads TGTGCCAGCAGCTTGGGAGCGGGGCCCCAAGAGACCCAGTACTTC.